The 21 T cell receptor beta chains below all came from one sample that was sequenced in a study of T-cell reconstitution after alpha-beta-depleted transplantation in children. Unique molecular identifiers were used in preparing the TCRbeta library. TCRdb called the PCR reads again in MiXCR, with one record for every CDR3 protein. The data show roughly 610,000 distinct CDR3 sequences, more than 9% seen once. The source material was PBMCs from the stem cell graft donor, sampled from the stem cell graft. The source is a human donor who donated a stem cell graft to a child with acute myeloid leukemia.

The chain joins TRBV19 to TRBJ2-4; D might be TRBD2 (6 bases). Germline values: CDR1 LNHDA, CDR2 SQIVND (reference sequence). The V end was cut by 1 base, the J end by 0 bases, with 7 bases between. The CDR3 covers 15 residues. DNA of the CDR3: TGTGCCAGTAGTATAGCGGGACTAGCCAAAAACATTCAGTACTTC. Encoded protein: CASSIAGLAKNIQYF.

This chain links TRBV2 with TRBJ2-3; D gene ambiguous. This CDR3 contains 12 residues. The germline V gene has CDR1 SNHLY and CDR2 FYNNEI. V was clipped by 3 bases and J by 6 bases, with 7 bases between them. CDR3 sequence: CASSDHRDTQYF. The DNA of the CDR3 is TGTGCCAGCAGTGACCACCGGGATACGCAGTATTTT.

This clonotype came up a few times. This rearrangement joins TRBV12-3 or TRBV12-4 to TRBJ2-3; D is undetermined. Trimming stripped 3 bases from V and 6 bases from J, with 13 bases between. This CDR3 region has 14 residues. The CDR3 is CASSFSPFWDTQYF. The CDR3 region has the DNA TGTGCCAGCAGTTTTTCACCGTTCTGGGATACGCAGTATTTT.

There are a few counts of this clonotype. The chain couples TRBV11-1 to TRBJ2-1; D may correspond to TRBD1 or TRBD2 (5 bases each). CDR3 length: 19 residues. The germline gives CDR1 SGHAT, CDR2 FQDESV (reference sequence). V lost 0 bases, J lost 0 bases, and 18 bases lay in between. CDR3 in DNA: TGTGCCAGCAGCTTAGCTGCAGGGAGCTATTCGCGCTCCTACAATGAGCAGTTCTTC. It is translated as CASSLAAGSYSRSYNEQFF.

The gene calls are TRBV12-3 or TRBV12-4 and TRBJ1-1; D gene uncertain. The CDR3 contains 12 residues. The V gene lost 4 bases and the J gene lost 10 bases, with 13 bases spanning the gap. CDR3 DNA sequence: TGTGCCAGCAGTTGGGCCCTTCAAGGAGCTTTCTTT. Amino acids: CASSWALQGAFF.

This clonotype has more than one count but fewer than ten. This chain uses TRBV7-9 with TRBJ2-7; the match to TRBD2 covers 11 bases. The CDR3 consists of 15 residues. Germline lookup yields CDR1 SEHNR and CDR2 FQNEAQ (reference sequence). V shed 7 bases, J shed 0 bases, and the junction held 5 bases outside the gene matches. The CDR3 is CASTQGLADSYEQYF. The DNA of the CDR3 is TGTGCCAGCACCCAGGGACTAGCGGACTCCTACGAGCAGTACTTC.

This clonotype was recorded many times. The V call is TRBV6-5, the J call TRBJ2-1; 11 bases match TRBD1. V lost 0 bases to trimming and J lost 3 bases; unmatched junction nucleotides: 1. The CDR3 consists of 16 residues. Per germline, CDR1 MNHEY and CDR2 SVGAGI. This chain's CDR3 is CASSYSGTGGYNEQFF. CDR3 coding DNA: TGTGCCAGCAGTTACTCCGGGACAGGGGGCTACAATGAGCAGTTCTTC.

This clonotype was counted at least ten times. This chain uses TRBV15 with TRBJ2-2, with 10 bases fitting TRBD2. Looked up from germline, CDR1 is LNHNV and CDR2 is YYDKDF (reference sequence). Trimming removed 0 bases from V and 2 bases from J; junction bases left unmatched: 3. This CDR3 is 17 amino acids long. The CDR3 DNA reads as TGTGCCACCAGCAGAGATAGACTAGCGGGTAACACCGGGGAGCTGTTTTTT. This codes for CATSRDRLAGNTGELFF.

V gene TRBV18 combines with J gene TRBJ1-4; 7 nucleotides align to TRBD1. After removal of 6 bases from V and 7 bases from J, the junction contained 8 bases not matched to a gene. This CDR3 is 14 amino acids long. CDR1 and CDR2 (germline): KGHSH, LQKENI. The CDR3 DNA is TGTGCCAGCTCCGTGACAGGGATCGGTGAAAAACTGTTTTTT. Its protein product is CASSVTGIGEKLFF. Using reference TRBV18 and TRBJ1-4 for the parts outside the CDR3, the full variable domain is NAGVMQNPRHLVRRRGQEARLRCSPMKGHSHVYWYRQLPEEGLKFMVYLQKENIIDESGMPKERFSAEFPKEGPSILRIQQVVRGDSAAYFCASSVTGIGEKLFFGSGTQLSVL.

The J gene is TRBJ1-1, the V gene TRBV6-4, with a possible D match to TRBD1 (5 bases). V was clipped by 0 bases and J by 4 bases, with 6 bases between them. Per the germline V gene, CDR1 is MRHNA and CDR2 is SNTAGT. The CDR3 extends over 13 amino acids. In nucleotides, the CDR3 is TGTGCCAGCAGTGACTCTGGGGCCACTGAAGCTTTCTTT. It is translated as CASSDSGATEAFF.

The chain has TRBV2 and TRBJ2-1; 7 bases fit TRBD2. This CDR3 has 14 residues. Germline CDR1 is SNHLY and CDR2 is FYNNEI. The CDR3 region has the DNA TGTGCAGTCGCTGGAGCGGGAAGGAGCAATGAGCAGTTCTTC. This gives the protein CAVAGAGRSNEQFF.

A few counts support this clonotype. The chain employs TRBV12-3 or TRBV12-4 and TRBJ2-1; D could derive from TRBD1 or TRBD2 (5 bases each). Trimming cost V 6 bases and J 8 bases, with 20 bases left between them. The CDR3 contains 15 residues. This chain's CDR3 is CASSPPGRSSDEQFF. As DNA, the CDR3 is TGTGCCAGCAGCCCCCCGGGACGCTCCTCGGATGAGCAGTTCTTC.

This clonotype occurred a few times. This chain joins TRBV5-1 and TRBJ2-1, with 7 bases matching TRBD2. Germline trimming cut 4 bases from V and 0 bases from J; bases unmatched to any gene: 4. Germline loops: CDR1 SGHRS, CDR2 YFSETQ. This CDR3 has 15 residues. CDR3 sequence reads: CASSATGGSYNEQFF. The CDR3 DNA reads TGCGCCAGCAGCGCGACGGGAGGCTCCTACAATGAGCAGTTCTTC.

This clonotype was counted ten times or more. The J gene is TRBJ1-6, the V gene TRBV29-1, with 10 positions matching TRBD1. The CDR3 extends over 14 amino acids. Germline loops: CDR1 SQVTM, CDR2 ANQGSEA. V shed 1 base and J 9 bases; nucleotides not matched to a gene: 3. CDR3 sequence: CSVEGDRGGSPLHF. The CDR3 region has the DNA TGCAGCGTTGAAGGGGACAGGGGTGGTTCACCCCTCCACTTT.

The chain combines TRBV6-1 with TRBJ2-3; D might be TRBD1 or TRBD2, each matching 5 bases. The V end lost 6 bases, the J end lost 7 bases, and 17 bases lay between the germline ends. Germline V gene sequence: CDR1 MNHNS, CDR2 SASEGT. The CDR3 consists of 14 residues. The CDR3 nucleotides are TGTGCCAGCAGCCCATGGGGGACGGGGAATACGCAGTATTTT. Its translation: CASSPWGTGNTQYF.

This clonotype showed up just a few times. V is TRBV24-1 and J is TRBJ2-3; TRBD2 might be the D (6 bases). Germline lookup yields CDR1 KGHDR and CDR2 SFDVKD. Trimming pared 3 bases from V and 6 bases from J, leaving 24 bases between. The CDR3 consists of 18 residues. This CDR3 reads CATSDGWRDHYRADTQYF. The CDR3 coding sequence is TGTGCCACCAGTGATGGGTGGCGGGACCACTACCGAGCTGATACGCAGTATTTT.

The rearrangement links TRBV29-1 to TRBJ2-1; D not resolved. The CDR3 is made up of 11 amino acids. Germline V lookup: CDR1 SQVTM, CDR2 ANQGSEA. V was pared by 5 bases and J by 6 bases, with 8 bases between. CDR3 bases: TGCAGCGTTTTACAGACCAATGAGCAGTTCTTC. It codes for CSVLQTNEQFF.

This clonotype was recorded at least ten times. V and J are TRBV15 and TRBJ1-4, with TRBD1 matching 7 bases. Germline CDR1 is LNHNV and CDR2 is YYDKDF (reference sequence). The CDR3 contains 16 residues. Trimming at V came to 8 bases and at J to 0 bases, leaving 9 bases not matched to a gene. The CDR3 DNA sequence: TGTGCCACCGAGAGGGACAGAACTGCAACTAATGAAAAACTGTTTTTT. It specifies CATERDRTATNEKLFF.

This clonotype occurred many times. The rearrangement links TRBV20-1 to TRBJ2-1; D gene unclear. The length of the CDR3 is 12 residues. In germline, CDR1 is DFQATT, CDR2 SNEGSKA (reference sequence). V lost 0 bases, J lost 7 bases, and 7 bases lay in between. CDR3 DNA: TGCAGTGCTAGAGATTTAACGAATGAGCAGTTCTTC. Translation: CSARDLTNEQFF.

V and J are TRBV5-1 and TRBJ2-2, with 8 bases identical to TRBD2. CDR3 length equals 16 residues. V gave up 2 bases and J gave up 2 bases; unmatched junction bases: 5. Germline V gives CDR1 SGHRS, CDR2 YFSETQ. The CDR3 region is CASSFSGGPNTGELFF. The CDR3 nucleotides read TGCGCCAGCAGCTTCAGCGGGGGCCCAAACACCGGGGAGCTGTTTTTT.

This clonotype was observed a few times. The chain recombines TRBV14 with TRBJ2-7, with D possibly matching TRBD1 (6 bases). With 2 bases removed from V and 5 bases from J, the gap between germline ends came to 19 bases. The CDR3 is 16 residues long. CDR1 SGHDN and CDR2 FVKESK come from the germline V gene. DNA of the CDR3: TGTGCCAGCAGCCAAAGGGGGTTCCGGGACCTCCACGAGCAGTACTTC. Amino acids: CASSQRGFRDLHEQYF.